This T cell receptor beta chain was recovered during a study of regulatory T cells in long-lasting Graves disease. V lost 0 bases to trimming and J lost 8 bases, with 11 bases between them. The germline gives CDR1 SGHRS, CDR2 YFSETQ. The CDR3 has 14 amino acids. CDR3-region Arm-PCR and iRepertoire HTBI primers produced the TCR beta libraries. TCRdb passed the multiplex PCR reads through MiXCR, listing each CDR3 protein once. Of approximately 390,000 distinct CDR3 sequences in the sample, about a sixth were seen once. Findings of the study overall: Persistent disease samples used TRBV28, TRBJ1-2 and TRBJ2-5 preferentially.

The sample holds many counts of this clonotype. Antigen unknown. Time point given: newly diagnosed GD, antithyroid drugs for less than 3 months. The authors made the TCR library using RNA they extracted from PBMCs. These data were also reused for a study on T cells in Graves' hyperthyroidism and ophthalmopathy. From that second work: Clinical symptoms, serum thyroxine, TRAb, thyroid ultrasound and orbital computed tomography informed diagnoses. The TCR CDR3 was amplified in a first-round RT-PCR using the HTBI primer set. Separation of ophthalmopathy from stable hyperthyroidism was achieved by a 13 V-J model.

The chain combines TRBV5-1 with TRBJ1-4; D is uncertain. This sequence was found in a woman younger than 30 with Graves disease. This material consisted of peripheral blood mononuclear cells (PBMCs), taken at new diagnosis, from a patient treated with antithyroid drugs. The CDR3 DNA sequence: TGCGCCAGCAGCTTGGCGGCAGCGGAGGAAAAACTGTTTTTT. Encoded protein: CASSLAAAEEKLFF.